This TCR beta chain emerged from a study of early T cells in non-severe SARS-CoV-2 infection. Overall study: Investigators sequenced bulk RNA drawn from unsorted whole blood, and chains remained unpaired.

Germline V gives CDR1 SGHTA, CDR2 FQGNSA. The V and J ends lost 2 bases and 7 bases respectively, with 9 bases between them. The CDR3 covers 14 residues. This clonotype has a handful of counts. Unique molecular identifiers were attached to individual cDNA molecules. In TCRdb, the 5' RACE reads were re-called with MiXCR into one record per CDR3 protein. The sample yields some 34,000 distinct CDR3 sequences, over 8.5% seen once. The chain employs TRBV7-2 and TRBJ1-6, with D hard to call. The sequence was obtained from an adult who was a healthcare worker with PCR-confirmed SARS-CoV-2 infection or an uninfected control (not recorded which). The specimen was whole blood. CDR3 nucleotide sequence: TGTGCCAGCAGCTTACGACGAGCGAATTCACCCCTCCACTTT. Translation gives CASSLRRANSPLHF.